What follows are 32 T cell receptor beta chains derived from one specimen sequenced in a study of blood T cell repertoires in COVID-19. The protocol was immunoSEQ multiplex PCR, while the TCRdb copy is restricted to in-frame clones and leaves out a portion. The data show 45,000 or so clones, with approximately 90% seen just once and approximately 20% held by the top ten. The material sequenced was peripheral blood. The receptors originated from a woman aged 80 or over in a cohort sampled during active or convalescent COVID-19.

This chain joins TRBV11-3 and TRBJ2-1; 15 nucleotides line up with TRBD2. Per the germline V gene, CDR1 is SGHNT and CDR2 is YENEEA. With 5 bases clipped from V and 15 bases from J, the junction kept 2 bases outside the gene matches. The CDR3 runs to 12 residues. CDR3 sequence (DNA): TGTGCCAGCAGCCGGGGACTAGCGGGAGGGTTCTTC. The encoded protein is CASSRGLAGGFF. The full variable domain, with the rest looked up from reference TRBV11-3 and TRBJ2-1, is EAGVVQSPRYKIIEKKQPVAFWCNPISGHNTLYWYLQNLGQGPELLIRYENEEAVDDSQLPKDRFSAERLKGVDSTLKIQPAELGDSAVYLCASSRGLAGGFFGPGTRLTVL.

The chain is built from TRBV9 and TRBJ2-1, with TRBD2 matching 7 bases. V gave up 4 bases and J gave up 8 bases; unmatched junction bases: 9. The CDR3 runs 14 residues. The germline gives CDR1 SGDLS, CDR2 YYNGEE. CDR3 in amino acids: CASSKLGGLDEQFF. The CDR3 nucleotides read TGTGCCAGCAGCAAACTGGGGGGGTTGGATGAGCAGTTCTTC.

In its sample, this clone was seen once. The chain uses TRBV19 and TRBJ1-3; the match to TRBD1 covers 8 bases. This CDR3 contains 15 residues. The trim removed 3 bases at V and 8 bases at J, leaving 9 bases unmatched. Germline V CDR1 and CDR2: LNHDA, SQIVND (reference sequence). As DNA, the CDR3 is TGTGCCAGTAGTATCCCCGGGACAGGAGGGGACACCATATATTTT. This encodes CASSIPGTGGDTIYF.

The gene calls are TRBV7-2 and TRBJ1-3, with D possibly TRBD1 on 5 matching bases. Germline-derived CDR1 and CDR2 are SGHTA and FQGNSA. The CDR3 has 15 amino acids. The V end lost 5 bases, the J end lost 0 bases, and 11 bases lay between the germline ends. The CDR3 spells CASSPTQGSGNTIYF. For the CDR3, the DNA is TGTGCCAGCAGCCCAACCCAGGGCTCTGGAAACACCATATATTTT.

Only one count was recorded for this clone. The CDR3 spells CASRGRGLLPKYF. DNA of the CDR3: TGTGCCAGCCGGGGGCGGGGGCTACTACCTAAGTACTTC. This sequence joins TRBV12-3 or TRBV12-4 and TRBJ2-7; D is perhaps TRBD2 (7 bases). Trimming removed 8 bases from V and 11 bases from J, with 22 bases in between. This CDR3 is 13 amino acids long.

This clone was detected only a few times. The CDR3 coding sequence is TGTGCCAGCAGTCCACAGGTCCGCGGGGATCAGCCCCAGCATTTT. It is translated as CASSPQVRGDQPQHF. The gene calls are TRBV6-2 or TRBV6-3 and TRBJ1-5; D perhaps matches TRBD1 (5 bases). Trimming cost V 5 bases and J 5 bases, with 16 bases left between them. CDR3 length equals 15 residues. Germline loops: CDR1 MNHEY, CDR2 SVGEGT.

The chain recombines TRBV20-1 with TRBJ2-1; D is possibly TRBD1 (6 bases). The CDR3 length is 14 residues. Trimming removed 3 bases at V and 2 bases at J, with 11 bases between. The germline V gene has CDR1 DFQATT and CDR2 SNEGSKA (reference sequence). The CDR3 coding sequence is TGCAGTGCTAGTCGCCCAGGGGCCTACAATGAGCAGTTCTTC. As protein: CSASRPGAYNEQFF.

The table lists this clone with a count of one. A junction boundary mismatches the germline segment, possibly from a read error. The CDR3 sequence: CASSLIGVRYGYTF. The CDR3 nucleotides read TGTGCAAGCAGCTTAATCGGGGTTCGCTATGGCTACACCTTC. The V and J genes are TRBV7-2 and TRBJ1-2; D gene unclear. The CDR3 contains 14 residues. Germline CDR1 reads SGHTA; CDR2 reads FQGNSA.

This clone was observed a few times. J is TRBJ1-6 and V is TRBV9; 7 nucleotides line up with TRBD1. Trimming removed 3 bases from V and 3 bases from J; junction bases left unmatched: 9. The CDR3 contains 17 residues. The V gene's germline CDR1 is SGDLS and CDR2 YYNGEE. This CDR3 is CASSATGARGYNSPLHF. The CDR3 DNA follows: TGTGCCAGCAGCGCAACAGGGGCCCGGGGCTATAATTCACCCCTCCACTTT. The full variable domain, rest sourced from reference TRBV9 and TRBJ1-6, is DSGVTQTPKHLITATGQRVTLRCSPRSGDLSVYWYQQSLDQGLQFLIQYYNGEERAKGNILERFSAQQFPDLHSELNLSSLELGDSALYFCASSATGARGYNSPLHFGNGTRLTVT.

The genes are TRBV7-6 and TRBJ2-1, with 7 bases lining up with TRBD2. This CDR3 has 14 amino acids. CDR1 SGHVS and CDR2 FNYEAQ come from the germline V gene. The ends lost 5 bases at V and 5 bases at J; junction bases unmatched: 6. In DNA, the CDR3 is TGTGCCAGCAGCAAAAGGGCGGGAGACAATGAGCAGTTCTTC. Protein product: CASSKRAGDNEQFF.

The V and J genes are TRBV5-8 and TRBJ1-2; 7 bases are a match to TRBD1. The J segment lost 2 bases and the V segment lost 5 bases, leaving 9 bases of the junction unmatched. The CDR3 is 15 amino acids. Germline loops: CDR1 SGHTS, CDR2 YDEGEE. The CDR3 sequence is CASRPWGQPNYGYTF. CDR3 in DNA: TGTGCCAGCAGACCATGGGGACAGCCGAACTATGGCTACACCTTC.

The chain links TRBV19 to TRBJ2-2, with D perhaps TRBD1 (6 bases). This CDR3 is built from 16 residues. The germline gives CDR1 LNHDA, CDR2 SQIVND (reference sequence). Trimming cost V 4 bases and J 5 bases, with 17 bases left between them. CDR3: CASSTLYREYTGELFF. DNA for the CDR3: TGTGCCAGTAGTACCCTCTACAGGGAATATACCGGGGAGCTGTTTTTT.

This clone showed up just a few times. CDR3 sequence reads: CASSFQGLNTEAFF. The DNA for the CDR3 is TGTGCCAGCAGCTTCCAGGGTTTGAACACTGAAGCTTTCTTT. The rearrangement uses TRBV5-4 and TRBJ1-1; D might be TRBD1 (5 bases). The CDR3 is made up of 14 amino acids. V dropped 2 bases and J dropped 0 bases, with 8 bases sitting between them. The germline V gene encodes CDR1 SGHNT and CDR2 YYREEE (reference sequence).

This chain connects TRBV18 to TRBJ1-1; the D gene is possibly TRBD1 (6 bases). Germline CDR1 is KGHSH and CDR2 is LQKENI. The V gene lost 3 bases and the J gene lost 1 base, with 12 bases spanning the gap. CDR3 length: 15 amino acids. The chain's CDR3 is CASSPSGTPNTEAFF. The CDR3 DNA reads TGTGCCAGCTCACCGTCCGGGACACCGAACACTGAAGCTTTCTTT.

This chain uses TRBV2 with TRBJ2-5; D might be TRBD2 (6 bases). V lost 7 bases, J lost 2 bases, and 17 bases lay in between. The CDR3 loop spans 15 amino acids. Germline lookup yields CDR1 SNHLY and CDR2 FYNNEI. The CDR3 DNA reads as TGTGCCAGCACCATGGGGAGGTCCAGTCAAGAGACCCAGTACTTC. Encoded protein: CASTMGRSSQETQYF. Full variable domain (remainder filled in from reference TRBV2 and TRBJ2-5): EPEVTQTPSHQVTQMGQEVILRCVPISNHLYFYWYRQILGQKVEFLVSFYNNEISEKSEIFDDQFSVERPDGSNFTLKIRSTKLEDSAMYFCASTMGRSSQETQYFGPGTRLLVL.

The chain links TRBV12-3 or TRBV12-4 to TRBJ2-5; D is possibly TRBD2 (5 bases). The CDR3 spans 13 residues. Between the trimmed V and J ends, which lost 5 bases and 4 bases, there was a span of 11 bases. The CDR3 sequence: CASSTTGRETQYF. The CDR3 DNA is TGTGCCAGCAGTACCACGGGAAGAGAGACCCAGTACTTC.

This clone was seen only once. The chain joins TRBV2 to TRBJ2-5; the D is unclear. Per germline, CDR1 SNHLY and CDR2 FYNNEI. Trimming cost V 3 bases and J 1 base, with 9 bases left between them. This CDR3 spans 14 amino acids. The CDR3 coding sequence is TGTGCCAGCAGTGACGGCCGGAGCCAAGAGACCCAGTACTTC. Residues: CASSDGRSQETQYF.

About this clone itself: The germline gene is not matched at one end of the junction; a read error may be the cause. This sequence joins TRBV7-2 and TRBJ2-1; D is perhaps TRBD2 (6 bases). CDR3 size: 15 residues. In germline, CDR1 is SGHTA, CDR2 FQGNSA. In DNA form, the CDR3 reads TGTGCCAGCAGCCCTCTCGGGGGTAGCTACCATGAGCAGTTCTTC. This translates into CASSPLGGSYHEQFF.

This clone was observed a single time. The rearrangement links TRBV4-1 to TRBJ2-7; TRBD2 matches at 9 bases. This CDR3 comprises 15 residues. V shed 3 bases, J shed 2 bases, and the junction held 5 bases outside the gene matches. Germline CDR1 is MGHRA and CDR2 is YSYEKL. The CDR3 nucleotides read TGCGCCAGCAGCCAGCGGCGGGGGGGCCCCTACGAGCAGTACTTC. Its protein is CASSQRRGGPYEQYF.

The rearrangement joins TRBV7-9 to TRBJ2-4; 11 bases align to TRBD1. This CDR3 has 14 residues. Germline V lookup: CDR1 SEHNR, CDR2 FQNEAQ (reference sequence). J lost 6 bases, V lost 5 bases, and 3 bases had no gene match. The CDR3 here is CASSQGQGVNIQYF. CDR3 bases: TGTGCCAGCAGCCAGGGACAGGGGGTAAACATTCAGTACTTC.

This chain uses TRBV5-8 with TRBJ1-1; D gene ambiguous. V lost 3 bases to trimming and J lost 5 bases, with 8 bases between them. Looked up from germline, CDR1 is SGHTS and CDR2 is YDEGEE. The CDR3 covers 12 residues. In nucleotides, the CDR3 is TGTGCCAGCAGCTGGCCGAGGACTGAAGCTTTCTTT. Its protein is CASSWPRTEAFF.

This clone turned up a few times. The chain combines TRBV9 with TRBJ2-5; D remains unclear. Germline V gene lookup returns CDR1 SGDLS and CDR2 YYNGEE. The V end lost 2 bases, the J end lost 5 bases, and 13 bases lay between the germline ends. The length of the CDR3 is 14 residues. In DNA form, the CDR3 reads TGTGCCAGCAGCGTGGCTCCGGGTTTTGAGACCCAGTACTTC. The encoded protein is CASSVAPGFETQYF. Full variable domain (remainder filled in from reference TRBV9 and TRBJ2-5): DSGVTQTPKHLITATGQRVTLRCSPRSGDLSVYWYQQSLDQGLQFLIQYYNGEERAKGNILERFSAQQFPDLHSELNLSSLELGDSALYFCASSVAPGFETQYFGPGTRLLVL.

The V and J genes are TRBV6-5 and TRBJ1-2; maybe TRBD1 (5 bases). V dropped 4 bases and J dropped 1 base, with 13 bases sitting between them. Germline CDR1 reads MNHEY; CDR2 reads SVGAGI. This CDR3 is 15 amino acids long. CDR3 DNA sequence: TGTGCCAGCAGTTCCTCGGGCAGGGTTAACTATGGCTACACCTTC. Protein sequence: CASSSSGRVNYGYTF.

The CDR3 DNA reads TGTGCCAGCAGCTCCGACAGGTTCTCTGGGGCCAACGTCCTGACTTTC. Protein: CASSSDRFSGANVLTF. J is TRBJ2-6 and V is TRBV6-6; possibly TRBD1 for D (6 bases). Trimming cost V 6 bases and J 0 bases, with 12 bases left between them. The CDR3 length is 16 residues. Germline values: CDR1 MNHNY, CDR2 SVGAGI (reference sequence).

The chain recombines TRBV9 with TRBJ2-2; tentative D call: TRBD1 (5 bases). CDR3 length equals 14 residues. Germline CDR1 SGDLS, CDR2 YYNGEE. Trimming cost V 3 bases and J 2 bases, with 8 bases left between them. The CDR3 DNA reads as TGTGCCAGCAGCGGACAGATCAACACCGGGGAGCTGTTTTTT. Protein sequence: CASSGQINTGELFF.

The chain joins TRBV7-8 to TRBJ1-2; tentatively, D is TRBD1 (6 bases). Germline V gives CDR1 SGHVS, CDR2 FQNEAQ. V was trimmed by 0 bases and J by 8 bases, leaving 13 bases between them. The CDR3 length is 14 residues. CDR3 region: CASSLAQLRGGYTF. Written as DNA, the CDR3 is TGTGCCAGCAGCTTAGCGCAGCTCAGGGGAGGCTACACCTTC.

This clone appeared a few times. The chain links TRBV11-2 to TRBJ2-7; 12 bases fit TRBD1. The CDR3 runs to 17 residues. The germline gives CDR1 SGHAT, CDR2 FQNNGV. V shed 2 bases and J 6 bases; nucleotides not matched to a gene: 11. This CDR3 is CASSLFGGTGGYFEQYF. For the CDR3, the DNA is TGTGCCAGCAGCTTATTTGGTGGGACAGGGGGCTATTTCGAGCAGTACTTC.

V usage is TRBV7-2 and J usage is TRBJ1-5; D gene uncertain. V was trimmed by 5 bases and J by 0 bases, leaving 11 bases between them. There are 15 residues in the CDR3. From germline, CDR1 is SGHTA and CDR2 FQGNSA. CDR3 loop: CASSRRGYSNQPQHF. The CDR3 nucleotides read TGTGCCAGCAGCCGCCGGGGATATAGCAATCAGCCCCAGCATTTT. Drawing the rest from reference TRBV7-2 and TRBJ1-5, the complete variable domain is GAGVSQSPSNKVTEKGKDVELRCDPISGHTALYWYRQSLGQGLEFLIYFQGNSAPDKSGLPSDRFSAERTGGSVSTLTIQRTQQEDSAVYLCASSRRGYSNQPQHFGDGTRLSIL.

The V gene is TRBV7-2, the J gene TRBJ1-3, with D uncertain. CDR3 length: 16 amino acids. Germline V CDR1 and CDR2: SGHTA, FQGNSA. Between the trimmed V and J ends, which lost 5 bases and 0 bases, there was a span of 14 bases. DNA for the CDR3: TGTGCCAGCAGCCTAGGACTGCCCAGCTCTGGAAACACCATATATTTT. This encodes CASSLGLPSSGNTIYF. Based on the CDR3 plus reference TRBV7-2 and TRBJ1-3, the full variable domain is GAGVSQSPSNKVTEKGKDVELRCDPISGHTALYWYRQSLGQGLEFLIYFQGNSAPDKSGLPSDRFSAERTGGSVSTLTIQRTQQEDSAVYLCASSLGLPSSGNTIYFGEGSWLTVV.

The V and J genes are TRBV11-2 and TRBJ2-3; 7 nucleotides agree with TRBD2. The CDR3 runs to 15 residues. Germline CDR1 SGHAT, CDR2 FQNNGV. V lost 4 bases, J lost 1 base, and 5 bases stayed unmatched. CDR3 nucleotides: TGTGCCAGCAGCTCCCCGGGGGGACGCACAGATACGCAGTATTTT. Its translation: CASSSPGGRTDTQYF.

The chain links TRBV6-6 to TRBJ1-2; TRBD1 aligns across 7 bases. V gave up 7 bases and J gave up 2 bases; unmatched junction bases: 10. CDR1 and CDR2 from the germline V gene are MNHNY and SVGAGI (reference sequence). The CDR3 covers 15 residues. The CDR3 protein is CASKLTTGQNYGYTF. The CDR3 DNA reads TGTGCCAGCAAACTCACAACGGGACAGAACTATGGCTACACCTTC.

The V and J genes are TRBV7-8 and TRBJ1-3; no firm D call. From germline, CDR1 is SGHVS and CDR2 FQNEAQ. This CDR3 has 13 amino acids. V was cut by 1 base and J by 3 bases, with 4 bases left in between. The CDR3 reads CASSLVFGNTIYF. In nucleotides, the CDR3 is TGTGCCAGCAGCTTAGTATTTGGAAACACCATATATTTT. The full variable domain, with the rest looked up from reference TRBV7-8 and TRBJ1-3, is GAGVSQSPRYKVAKRGQDVALRCDPISGHVSLFWYQQALGQGPEFLTYFQNEAQLDKSGLPSDRFFAERPEGSVSTLKIQRTQQEDSAVYLCASSLVFGNTIYFGEGSWLTVV.